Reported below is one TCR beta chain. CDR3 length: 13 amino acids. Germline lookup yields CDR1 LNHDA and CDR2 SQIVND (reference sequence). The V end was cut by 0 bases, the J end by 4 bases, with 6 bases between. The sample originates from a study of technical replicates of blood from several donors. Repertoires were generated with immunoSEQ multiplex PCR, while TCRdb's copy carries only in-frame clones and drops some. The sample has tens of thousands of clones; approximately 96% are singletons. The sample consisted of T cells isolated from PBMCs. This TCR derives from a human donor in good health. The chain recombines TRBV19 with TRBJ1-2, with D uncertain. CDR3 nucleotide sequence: TGTGCCAGTAGTATAGACCCCCGCTATGGCTACACCTTC. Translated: CASSIDPRYGYTF.